The 31 T cell receptor beta chains listed next were all sequenced from one sample in a study of graft-versus-host responses after intestinal transplantation. Co-plating was performed using 200,000 CFSE-labeled responder cells and 200,000 irradiated, violet-dye-labeled stimulator cells. Sequencing was performed with immunoSEQ multiplex PCR; in TCRdb, only in-frame clones are kept and a portion is missing. The sample lists under 2,500 clones, about two fifths occurring once. The sequences come from alloreactive CD8+ T cells from a mixed lymphocyte reaction culture, collected before transplantation. Subset here: CFSE-low proliferating T cells sorted from roughly 6-day pre-transplant mixed lymphocyte reaction (GvH or HvG direction). These receptors all stem from a human patient who was an organ donor for intestinal transplantation.

The chain employs TRBV9 and TRBJ1-2, with D possibly matching TRBD1 (5 bases). From germline, CDR1 is SGDLS and CDR2 YYNGEE. V lost 1 base and J lost 2, with 12 bases in between. This CDR3 has 15 residues. The CDR3 loop reads CASSVWGGGNYGYTF. Written as DNA, the CDR3 is TGTGCCAGCAGCGTATGGGGGGGAGGGAACTATGGCTACACCTTC.

The J gene is TRBJ2-5, the V gene TRBV9; 7 bases line up with TRBD2. This CDR3 contains 15 residues. From germline, CDR1 is SGDLS and CDR2 YYNGEE. After removal of 2 bases from V and 5 bases from J, the junction contained 9 bases not matched to a gene. As DNA, the CDR3 is TGTGCCAGCAGCGTTGGGGGGGTACCCACCGAGACCCAGTACTTC. Amino acid sequence: CASSVGGVPTETQYF.

This clone was detected a few times. The chain is built from TRBV18 and TRBJ2-5; D might be TRBD1 or TRBD2, each matching 5 bases. This CDR3 has 15 amino acids. The V and J ends lost 2 bases and 2 bases respectively, with 12 bases between them. CDR1 is KGHSH, CDR2 LQKENI, per germline. CDR3 sequence (DNA): TGTGCCAGCTCACCAAATACGGGGCCACAAGAGACCCAGTACTTC. Its protein product is CASSPNTGPQETQYF.

V and J are TRBV30 and TRBJ1-2, with D possibly TRBD1 on 5 matching bases. Trimming shortened V by 0 bases and J by 8 bases, and 13 bases separated the two germline ends. This CDR3 comprises 13 residues. Per germline, CDR1 GTSNPN and CDR2 SVGIG (reference sequence). CDR3 residues: CAWSVQARWGYTF. Written as DNA, the CDR3 is TGTGCCTGGAGTGTACAGGCGCGGTGGGGCTACACCTTC. The full variable domain, its missing parts supplied by reference TRBV30 and TRBJ1-2, is SQTIHQWPATLVQPVGSPLSLECTVEGTSNPNLYWYRQAAGRGLQLLFYSVGIGQISSEVPQNLSASRPQDRQFILSSKKLLLSDSGFYLCAWSVQARWGYTFGSGTRLTVV.

The V and J genes are TRBV5-1 and TRBJ1-2, with a possible D match to TRBD1 (5 bases). The CDR3 has 14 residues. Trimming took 4 bases from V and 4 from J, leaving 14 bases between them. Germline values: CDR1 SGHRS, CDR2 YFSETQ. CDR3 residues: CASSAGRGVYGYTF. CDR3 in DNA: TGCGCCAGCAGCGCCGGGCGGGGCGTCTATGGCTACACCTTC.

Only a few counts were recorded for this clone. CDR3 in amino acids: CASRKETGVAEAFF. In nucleotides, the CDR3 is TGTGCCAGCAGGAAGGAAACAGGGGTCGCTGAAGCTTTCTTT. The chain carries TRBV2 and TRBJ1-1; 7 nucleotides agree with TRBD1. Germline V gene data show CDR1 as SNHLY and CDR2 as FYNNEI. The CDR3 is made up of 14 amino acids. The V segment lost 6 bases and the J segment 6 bases; nucleotides outside the gene matches: 10.

The chain has TRBV7-3 and TRBJ1-1; D possibly corresponds to TRBD1 (5 bases). CDR1 SGHTA and CDR2 FQGTGA come from the germline V gene. This CDR3 is built from 13 residues. The V and J ends lost 3 bases and 2 bases respectively, with 7 bases between them. The CDR3 DNA is TGTGCCAGCAGCTTCCAGGGCAACACTGAAGCTTTCTTT. It translates to CASSFQGNTEAFF.

By its share, this clone is large. The rearrangement uses TRBV28 and TRBJ1-5; D is uncertain. Trimming left V 5 bases short and J 0 bases short, with 8 bases between. Per germline, CDR1 MDHEN and CDR2 SYDVKM. The CDR3 consists of 14 residues. The CDR3 DNA follows: TGTGCCAGCAGTATTCGGGGTAGCAATCAGCCCCAGCATTTT. The encoded protein is CASSIRGSNQPQHF.

By frequency in the sample, this clone is medium-sized. The gene calls are TRBV6-1 and TRBJ1-4; D is uncertain. Trimming cost V 6 bases and J 7 bases, with 18 bases left between them. The CDR3 is made up of 15 amino acids. CDR1 and CDR2 from the germline V gene are MNHNS and SASEGT. The CDR3 region is CASSQTAGEVEKLFF. CDR3 DNA sequence: TGTGCCAGCAGCCAGACTGCCGGTGAGGTTGAAAAACTGTTTTTT.

In this sample, this clone turned up a few times. The chain links TRBV6-4 to TRBJ2-3; 8 bases are shared with TRBD2. V was clipped by 4 bases and J by 6 bases; unmatched bases: 15. This CDR3 region has 17 residues. Germline lookup yields CDR1 MRHNA and CDR2 SNTAGT. The DNA of the CDR3 is TGTGCCAGCAGTGGGGGGGGACTAGGCATGATTGGGGATACGCAGTATTTT. Translated: CASSGGGLGMIGDTQYF.

CDR3 sequence: CASSYSGGSYEQYF. As DNA, the CDR3 is TGTGCCAGCAGTTATAGCGGGGGATCCTACGAGCAGTACTTC. This chain uses TRBV6-6 with TRBJ2-7, with 9 bases lining up with TRBD2. Germline V gene lookup returns CDR1 MNHNY and CDR2 SVGAGI (reference sequence). This CDR3 has 14 amino acids. J was trimmed by 1 base and V by 3 bases; bases with no gene match: 1.

This chain joins TRBV6-4 and TRBJ1-5; 10 bases agree with TRBD1. The length of the CDR3 is 16 residues. V shed 3 bases, J shed 6 bases, and the junction held 8 bases outside the gene matches. CDR1 is MRHNA and CDR2 is SNTAGT in the germline V gene. The CDR3 loop reads CASSELDRGRFQPQHF. The DNA for the CDR3 is TGTGCCAGCAGTGAACTCGACAGGGGGCGTTTTCAGCCCCAGCATTTT.

V gene TRBV9 combines with J gene TRBJ1-5, with 7 bases identical to TRBD1. This CDR3 spans 14 amino acids. From germline, CDR1 is SGDLS and CDR2 YYNGEE. V trimming: 3 bases; J trimming: 7 bases; junction bases outside the gene matches: 7. CDR3 residues: CASSETGTMQPQHF. The CDR3 DNA reads TGTGCCAGCAGCGAGACAGGGACTATGCAGCCCCAGCATTTT.

By frequency in the sample, this clone is large. The V gene is TRBV2, the J gene TRBJ1-1, with no clear D. V lost 6 bases and J 4 bases, leaving 12 bases between the germline ends. CDR1 and CDR2 (germline): SNHLY, FYNNEI. The CDR3 is made up of 13 amino acids. Here the CDR3 DNA reads TGTGCCAGCAGCAGAGGTGTGGGCACTGAAGCTTTCTTT. As protein: CASSRGVGTEAFF.

This clone has only a few counts. The V call is TRBV27, the J call TRBJ2-5; either TRBD1 or TRBD2 may fit D (5 bases each). V was shortened by 6 bases and J by 7 bases, with 18 bases between the two germline ends. Germline CDR1 is MNHEY and CDR2 is SMNVEV (reference sequence). The CDR3 contains 14 residues. CDR3 sequence: CASRGRAGLGTQYF. CDR3 in DNA: TGTGCCAGCAGGGGACGGGCGGGCTTAGGGACCCAGTACTTC.

There are a few counts of this clone. The V call is TRBV4-1, the J call TRBJ1-2; a possible D gene is TRBD1 (5 bases). V was shortened by 0 bases and J by 5 bases, with 7 bases between the two germline ends. The CDR3 is 13 amino acids. In germline, CDR1 is MGHRA, CDR2 YSYEKL. CDR3 coding DNA: TGCGCCAGCAGCCAAGAGACAGCTTATGGCTACACCTTC. Protein: CASSQETAYGYTF.

This clone was seen only a few times. The genes are TRBV7-9 and TRBJ1-1; tentative D call: TRBD1 (6 bases). The CDR3 length is 17 residues. Germline-derived CDR1 and CDR2 are SEHNR and FQNEAQ (reference sequence). Trimming took off 5 bases at V and 5 bases at J, with 24 bases between the two ends. The CDR3 nucleotides are TGTGCCAGCAGCCCCATCGGCGGGGGCGCGACGAATACTGAAGCTTTCTTT. This sequence encodes CASSPIGGGATNTEAFF.

The chain is built from TRBV4-2 and TRBJ1-4, with D unclear. Looked up from germline, CDR1 is LGHNA and CDR2 is YNFKEQ. The CDR3 is 14 residues long. Trimming pared 0 bases from V and 4 bases from J, leaving 6 bases between. The CDR3 is CASSQDPYNEKLFF. The CDR3 nucleotides read TGTGCCAGCAGCCAAGACCCGTATAATGAAAAACTGTTTTTT.

This clone is medium-sized in the sample. Here the CDR3 DNA reads TGTGCCAGCAGCTTGATCCAGTACGAGCAGTACTTC. Encoded protein: CASSLIQYEQYF. The chain uses TRBV5-5 and TRBJ2-7, with no clear D. V lost 1 base, J lost 4 bases, and 6 bases lay in between. The CDR3 runs to 12 residues. Per the germline V gene, CDR1 is SGHKS and CDR2 is YYEKEE (reference sequence).

This clone occurred a few times. J is TRBJ2-7 and V is TRBV6-1; D is undetermined. Germline-derived CDR1 and CDR2 are MNHNS and SASEGT. CDR3 length equals 16 residues. V was cut by 3 bases and J by 2 bases, with 17 bases left in between. In DNA form, the CDR3 reads TGTGCCAGCAGTGATTCTTGGGTCTCAGGACCCTACGAGCAGTACTTC. Its protein is CASSDSWVSGPYEQYF.

This chain links TRBV4-1 with TRBJ1-5; 8 bases are shared with TRBD1. Germline assignment: CDR1 MGHRA and CDR2 YSYEKL. Trimming took 1 base from V and 4 from J; bases not matched to a gene: 0. The CDR3 is 14 amino acids. This chain's CDR3 is CASSQGTGNQPQHF. In DNA form, the CDR3 reads TGCGCCAGCAGCCAAGGGACAGGGAATCAGCCCCAGCATTTT.

This clone is large by share. The chain employs TRBV29-1 and TRBJ2-7, with 7 positions matching TRBD2. Looked up from germline, CDR1 is SQVTM and CDR2 is ANQGSEA. V shed 2 bases and J 5 bases; nucleotides not matched to a gene: 3. CDR3 size: 12 residues. The CDR3 spells CSVERGGNEQYF. The CDR3 region has the DNA TGCAGCGTTGAAAGGGGAGGGAACGAGCAGTACTTC.

Of note for this clone: An end of the junction does not agree with germline; a read error may underlie this. V gene TRBV4-1 combines with J gene TRBJ1-2; the D gene is possibly TRBD1 (6 bases). This CDR3 has 14 amino acids. CDR1 and CDR2 from the germline V gene are MGHRA and YSYEKL. CDR3 sequence reads: CASSLNTGNYGYTF. For the CDR3, the DNA is TGTGCCAGCAGCCTTAATACAGGGAACTATGGCTACACCTTC.

J is TRBJ2-7 and V is TRBV7-7; D remains unclear. The CDR3 is 15 amino acids. CDR1 and CDR2 from the germline V gene are SSHAT and FNYEAQ (reference sequence). With 5 bases removed from V and 4 bases from J, the gap between germline ends came to 18 bases. This CDR3 is CASSLYTGPGYEQYF. In DNA, the CDR3 is TGTGCCAGCAGCCTATACACCGGCCCCGGGTACGAGCAGTACTTC.

The chain recombines TRBV9 with TRBJ2-2; 8 nucleotides match TRBD2. This CDR3 has 19 amino acids. Germline CDR1 reads SGDLS; CDR2 reads YYNGEE. Trimming at V came to 4 bases and at J to 6 bases, leaving 20 bases not matched to a gene. The CDR3 bases are TGTGCCAGCAGCTCCACCGGGGGGGGCGACCCTCTTAGGGCCGGGGAGCTGTTTTTT. Translating gives CASSSTGGGDPLRAGELFF. The full variable domain, rest sourced from reference TRBV9 and TRBJ2-2, is DSGVTQTPKHLITATGQRVTLRCSPRSGDLSVYWYQQSLDQGLQFLIQYYNGEERAKGNILERFSAQQFPDLHSELNLSSLELGDSALYFCASSSTGGGDPLRAGELFFGEGSRLTVL.

This clone came up a few times. The genes are TRBV5-5 and TRBJ2-3; perhaps TRBD2 as D (6 bases). Germline V gives CDR1 SGHKS, CDR2 YYEKEE (reference sequence). The CDR3 covers 16 residues. Trimming removed 4 bases from V and 1 base from J, with 16 bases in between. The DNA for the CDR3 is TGTGCCAGCAGCGTTGGTACCGGGACTGGCACAGATACGCAGTATTTT. This codes for CASSVGTGTGTDTQYF. The full variable domain, its missing parts supplied by reference TRBV5-5 and TRBJ2-3, is DAGVTQSPTHLIKTRGQQVTLRCSPISGHKSVSWYQQVLGQGPQFIFQYYEKEERGRGNFPDRFSARQFPNYSSELNVNALLLGDSALYLCASSVGTGTGTDTQYFGPGTRLTVL.

The rearrangement links TRBV6-5 to TRBJ2-3; D unclear. The CDR3 extends over 14 amino acids. V was shortened by 5 bases and J by 2 bases, with 11 bases between the two germline ends. Per germline, CDR1 MNHEY and CDR2 SVGAGI. The CDR3 DNA follows: TGTGCCAGCAGTGCGTCGGCAGACACAGATACGCAGTATTTT. It codes for CASSASADTDTQYF.

V usage is TRBV5-1 and J usage is TRBJ2-4, with D possibly matching TRBD2 (7 bases). V lost 0 bases, J lost 2 bases, and 12 bases lay in between. Germline lookup yields CDR1 SGHRS and CDR2 YFSETQ. CDR3 length: 16 residues. The chain's CDR3 is CASSLGGGRSKNIQYF. The DNA for the CDR3 is TGCGCCAGCAGCTTGGGGGGGGGCCGGTCCAAAAACATTCAGTACTTC.

The V gene is TRBV14, the J gene TRBJ2-5, with D hard to call. V lost 0 bases, J lost 9 bases, and 14 bases lay in between. The germline CDR1 and CDR2 sequences are SGHDN and FVKESK. This CDR3 contains 14 residues. CDR3 in amino acids: CASSQDNVREPQYF. DNA of the CDR3: TGTGCCAGCAGCCAAGATAACGTAAGGGAACCCCAGTACTTC.

In its sample, this clone was seen a few times. The gene calls are TRBV28 and TRBJ2-1, with 7 bases fitting TRBD2. The CDR3 has 14 amino acids. Germline values: CDR1 MDHEN, CDR2 SYDVKM. V gave up 4 bases and J gave up 4 bases; unmatched junction bases: 4. The CDR3 bases are TGTGCCAGCAGTTCGGGGGGTTCGTACAATGAGCAGTTCTTC. It specifies CASSSGGSYNEQFF.

This clone occurred once. The chain has TRBV7-8 and TRBJ2-3; D unresolved. The V gene lost 5 bases and the J gene lost 5 bases, with 14 bases spanning the gap. The CDR3 is 14 amino acids. Germline lookup yields CDR1 SGHVS and CDR2 FQNEAQ. CDR3 sequence: CASSHDLVEDTQYF. The CDR3 bases are TGTGCCAGCAGCCATGACTTGGTGGAAGATACGCAGTATTTT.